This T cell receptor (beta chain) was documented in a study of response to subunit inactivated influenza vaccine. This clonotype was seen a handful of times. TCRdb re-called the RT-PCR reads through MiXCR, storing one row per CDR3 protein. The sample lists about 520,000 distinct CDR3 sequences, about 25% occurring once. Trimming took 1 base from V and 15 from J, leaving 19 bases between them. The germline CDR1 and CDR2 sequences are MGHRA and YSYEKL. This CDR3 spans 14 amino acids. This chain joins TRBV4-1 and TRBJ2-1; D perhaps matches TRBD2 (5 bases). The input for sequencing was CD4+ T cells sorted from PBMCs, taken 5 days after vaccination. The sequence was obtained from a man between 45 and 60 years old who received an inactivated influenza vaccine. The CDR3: CASSQVLRTGKMFF. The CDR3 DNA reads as TGCGCCAGCAGCCAAGTACTTCGGACTGGGAAAATGTTCTTC.